This T cell receptor (beta chain) derives from a study of blood T cell repertoires in COVID-19. Across the study: Collection of acute and convalescent COVID-19 samples took place in the United States, Italy and Spain. The cDNA or gDNA used as material had been derived from T cells, B-cell-depleted T cells, or PBMCs.

Clinical history reported by participants formed the basis on which cohorts were assigned. Authors' methods: Amplification of reference gene primers was used by the study to estimate nucleated cell counts. Some clones are missing from TCRdb's copy, which holds only in-frame ones; the method was immunoSEQ multiplex PCR. Clonal size and the V and J genes are those of that table, whereas D and trimming came from the DNA. In the table there are just under 250,000 clones, about 89% of which are singletons. V was pared by 2 bases and J by 5 bases, with 3 bases of the junction left unmatched. The CDR3 extends over 15 amino acids. Germline-derived CDR1 and CDR2 are KGHSH and LQKENI.

The sequenced sample was PBMCs or T cells enriched from blood (not recorded which). This sequence originates from a woman aged 25 to 39 who had recovered from COVID-19. The chain is built from TRBV18 and TRBJ2-1, with 10 bases that match TRBD2. CDR3 sequence reads: CASSPRTSGNNEQFF. The CDR3, as DNA: TGTGCCAGCTCACCAAGAACTAGCGGGAACAATGAGCAGTTCTTC.